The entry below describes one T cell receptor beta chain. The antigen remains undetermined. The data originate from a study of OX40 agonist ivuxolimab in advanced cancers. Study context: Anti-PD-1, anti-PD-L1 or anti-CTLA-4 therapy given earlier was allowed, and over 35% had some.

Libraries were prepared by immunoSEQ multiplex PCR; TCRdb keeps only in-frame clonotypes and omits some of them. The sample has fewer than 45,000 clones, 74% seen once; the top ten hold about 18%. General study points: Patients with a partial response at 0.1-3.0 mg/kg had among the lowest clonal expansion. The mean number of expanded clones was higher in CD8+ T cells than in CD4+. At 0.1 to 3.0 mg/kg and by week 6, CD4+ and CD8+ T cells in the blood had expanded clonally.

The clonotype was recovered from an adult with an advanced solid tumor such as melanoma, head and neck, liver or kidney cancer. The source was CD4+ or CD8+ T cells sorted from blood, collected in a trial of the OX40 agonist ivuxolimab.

CDR3 sequence reads: CASRKTGGVTEAFF. CDR3 nucleotide sequence: TGTGCCAGCAGGAAGACAGGGGGAGTCACTGAAGCTTTCTTT. The chain employs TRBV28 and TRBJ1-1, with TRBD1 matching 9 bases. J gave up 4 bases and V 6 bases, and 6 bases lay outside the gene matches. Germline values: CDR1 MDHEN, CDR2 SYDVKM. The CDR3 loop spans 14 amino acids.